This T cell receptor beta chain emerged from a study of OX40 agonist ivuxolimab in advanced cancers. Turning to the study itself: Ivuxolimab is an agonistic anti-OX40 (CD134) antibody, and patients were treated with it. People who had prior anti-PD-1, anti-PD-L1 or anti-CTLA-4 therapy could take part, and around 40% had some.

In this sample, this clone is medium-sized. V lost 1 base and J 3 bases, leaving 9 bases between the germline ends. The CDR3 has 14 residues. Per germline, CDR1 MGHRA and CDR2 YSYEKL. Systemic immunosuppression or autoimmune disease history was grounds to exclude patients. Assay: immunoSEQ multiplex PCR; the TCRdb copy retains only in-frame clones and omits some. The sample lists 70,000 or so clones; 90% to 95% were seen once. V gene TRBV4-1 combines with J gene TRBJ1-2; possibly TRBD1 for D (6 bases). This receptor was identified in an adult with an advanced solid tumor such as melanoma, head and neck, liver or kidney cancer. This material consisted of CD4+ or CD8+ T cells sorted from blood, taken in a trial of the OX40 agonist ivuxolimab. CDR3 in DNA: TGCGCCAGCAGCCAAGCAGGGGAGCACTATGGCTACACCTTC. This encodes CASSQAGEHYGYTF.